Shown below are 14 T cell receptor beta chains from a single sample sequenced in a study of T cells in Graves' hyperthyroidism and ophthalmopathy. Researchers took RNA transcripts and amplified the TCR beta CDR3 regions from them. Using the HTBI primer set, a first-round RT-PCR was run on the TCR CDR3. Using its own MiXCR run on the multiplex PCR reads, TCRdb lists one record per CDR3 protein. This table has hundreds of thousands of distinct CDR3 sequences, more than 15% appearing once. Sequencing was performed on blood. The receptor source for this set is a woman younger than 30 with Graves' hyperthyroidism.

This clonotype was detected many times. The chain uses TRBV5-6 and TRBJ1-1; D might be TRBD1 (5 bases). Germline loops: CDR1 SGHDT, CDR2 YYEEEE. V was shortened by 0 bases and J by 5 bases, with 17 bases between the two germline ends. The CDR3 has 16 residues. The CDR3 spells CASSLEGEALRTEAFF. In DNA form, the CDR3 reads TGTGCCAGCAGCTTGGAAGGGGAGGCCCTCCGAACTGAAGCTTTCTTT.

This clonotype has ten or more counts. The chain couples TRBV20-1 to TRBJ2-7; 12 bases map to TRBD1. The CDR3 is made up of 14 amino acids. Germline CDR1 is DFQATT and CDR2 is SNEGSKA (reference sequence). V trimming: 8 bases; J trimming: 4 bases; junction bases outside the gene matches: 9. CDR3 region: CSPIRDRGLYEQYF. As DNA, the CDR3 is TGCAGTCCCATCCGGGACAGGGGGCTTTACGAGCAGTACTTC.

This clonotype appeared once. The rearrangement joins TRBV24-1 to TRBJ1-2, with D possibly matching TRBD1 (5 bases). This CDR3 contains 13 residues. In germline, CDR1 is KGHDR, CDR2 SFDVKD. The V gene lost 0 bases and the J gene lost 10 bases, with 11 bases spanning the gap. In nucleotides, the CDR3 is TGTGCCACCAGTGATTTGCAGGGTAACGACTACACCTTC. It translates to CATSDLQGNDYTF.

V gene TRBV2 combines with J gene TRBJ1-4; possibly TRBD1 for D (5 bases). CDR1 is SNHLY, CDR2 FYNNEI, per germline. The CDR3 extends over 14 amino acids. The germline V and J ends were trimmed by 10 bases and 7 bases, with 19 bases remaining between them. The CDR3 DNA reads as TGTGCCACAACGCCGGGCTCCGGGGGTGAAAAACTGTTTTTT. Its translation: CATTPGSGGEKLFF.

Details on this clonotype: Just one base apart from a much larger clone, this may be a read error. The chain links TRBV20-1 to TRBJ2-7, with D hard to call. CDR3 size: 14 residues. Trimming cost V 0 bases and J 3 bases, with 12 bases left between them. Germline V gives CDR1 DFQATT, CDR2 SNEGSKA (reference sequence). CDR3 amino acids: CSARDSSRIYEQYF. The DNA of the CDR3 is TGCAGTGCTAGAGATTCAAGCAGGATCTACGAGCAGTACTTC.

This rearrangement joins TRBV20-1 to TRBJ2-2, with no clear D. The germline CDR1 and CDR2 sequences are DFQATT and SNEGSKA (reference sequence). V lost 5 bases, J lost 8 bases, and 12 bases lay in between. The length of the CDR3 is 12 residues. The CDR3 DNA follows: TGCAGTGCTGGTAGTCCAATTGGGGAGCTGTTTTTT. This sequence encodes CSAGSPIGELFF.

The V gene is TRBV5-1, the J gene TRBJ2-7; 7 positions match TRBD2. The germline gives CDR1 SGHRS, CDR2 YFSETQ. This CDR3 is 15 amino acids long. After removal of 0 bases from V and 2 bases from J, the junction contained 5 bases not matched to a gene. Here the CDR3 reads CASSLGGGSTYEQYF. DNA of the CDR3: TGCGCCAGCAGCTTGGGGGGGGGGTCTACCTACGAGCAGTACTTC.

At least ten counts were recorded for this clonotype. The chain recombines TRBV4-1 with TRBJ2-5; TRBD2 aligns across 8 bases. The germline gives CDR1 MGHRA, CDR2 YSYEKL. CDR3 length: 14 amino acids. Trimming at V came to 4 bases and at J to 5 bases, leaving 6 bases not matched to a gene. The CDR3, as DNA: TGCGCCAGCAGCCGAAGAGCGGGAGCGGAGACCCAGTACTTC. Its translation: CASSRRAGAETQYF.

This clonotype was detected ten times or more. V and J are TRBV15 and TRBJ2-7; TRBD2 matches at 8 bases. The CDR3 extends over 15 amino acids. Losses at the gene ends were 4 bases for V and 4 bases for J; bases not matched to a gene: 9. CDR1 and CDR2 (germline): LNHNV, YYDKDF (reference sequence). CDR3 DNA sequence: TGTGCCACCAGCACCGGAGCGGGAGCTAAGTACGAGCAGTACTTC. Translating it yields CATSTGAGAKYEQYF.

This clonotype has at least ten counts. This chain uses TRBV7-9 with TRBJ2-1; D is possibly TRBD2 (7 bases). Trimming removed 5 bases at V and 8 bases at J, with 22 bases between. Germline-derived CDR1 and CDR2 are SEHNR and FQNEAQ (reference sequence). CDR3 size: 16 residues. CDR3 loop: CASSQVPGGPSYEQFF. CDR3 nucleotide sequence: TGTGCCAGCAGCCAAGTCCCCGGGGGGCCGTCCTATGAGCAGTTCTTC.

CDR3 nucleotide sequence: TGTGCCAGCTCACCATTTCAACACACTGAAGCTTTCTTT. Translating gives CASSPFQHTEAFF. The V gene is TRBV18, the J gene TRBJ1-1; D gene uncertain. V lost 2 bases and J lost 3, with 7 bases in between. Germline loops: CDR1 KGHSH, CDR2 LQKENI. The CDR3 is made up of 13 amino acids.

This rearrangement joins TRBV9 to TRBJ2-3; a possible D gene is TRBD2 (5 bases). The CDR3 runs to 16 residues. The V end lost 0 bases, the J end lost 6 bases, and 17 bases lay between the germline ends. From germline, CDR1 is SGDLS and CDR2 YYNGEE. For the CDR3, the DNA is TGTGCCAGCAGCGTAGCCTTGGATGCGGGTCAGGATACGCAGTATTTT. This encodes CASSVALDAGQDTQYF.

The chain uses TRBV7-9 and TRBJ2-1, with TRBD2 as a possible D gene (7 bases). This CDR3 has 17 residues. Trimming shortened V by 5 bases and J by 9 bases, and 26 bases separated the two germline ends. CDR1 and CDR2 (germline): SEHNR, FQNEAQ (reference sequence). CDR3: CASSPASGGEWIGEQFF. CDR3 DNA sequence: TGTGCCAGCAGCCCAGCCTCGGGGGGCGAGTGGATTGGTGAGCAGTTCTTC.

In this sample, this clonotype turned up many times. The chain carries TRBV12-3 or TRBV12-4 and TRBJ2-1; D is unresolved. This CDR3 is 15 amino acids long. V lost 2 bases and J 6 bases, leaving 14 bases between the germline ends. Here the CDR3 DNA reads TGTGCCAGCAGTTTAACTCAAGATAATCCCAATGAGCAGTTCTTC. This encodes CASSLTQDNPNEQFF.